These T cell receptor beta chains were read from a single sample in a study of T-cell reconstitution after alpha-beta-depleted transplantation in children. TCRdb independently ran MiXCR on the PCR reads; one entry per CDR3 protein. Among around 25,000 distinct CDR3 sequences, 15% to 20% were seen once, and the ten largest hold 35% to 45%. The material sequenced was PBMCs, mostly from graft donor cells, taken 60 days after TCRalphabeta/CD19-depleted stem cell transplant. Source of these receptors: a male patient between 2 and 15 years old who had a stem cell transplant for acute lymphoblastic leukemia, so the T cells may come from the graft donor. CDR3s include the opening cysteine and the closing phenylalanine or tryptophan. Fields, in order: D gene, V gene, J gene, clone size, CDR3 protein, CDR3 DNA. D genes are given only for firm matches. Only some rows state a clone size, as once, few, many or a class for expanded clones.

TRBD1	TRBV10-3	TRBJ1-1	-	CAIREGQSSEAFF	TGTGCCATCAGGGAGGGACAGTCATCTGAAGCTTTCTTT
-	TRBV5-2	TRBJ2-3	-	CAMGPAGPPTDTQYF	TGTGCCATGGGCCCCGCGGGGCCCCCCACAGATACGCAGTATTTT
TRBD2	TRBV6-1	TRBJ2-3	-	CASRPGLAGLSTDTQYF	TGTGCCAGCCGCCCGGGACTAGCGGGGCTTAGCACAGATACGCAGTATTTT
TRBD2	TRBV7-9	TRBJ2-1	-	CASSLGGLAGNEQFF	TGTGCCAGCAGCTTAGGGGGACTAGCAGGCAATGAGCAGTTCTTC
-	TRBV3-1	TRBJ2-7	-	CASSQSREIHEQYF	TGTGCCAGCAGCCAATCACGGGAGATCCACGAGCAGTACTTC
-	TRBV18	TRBJ1-3	-	CASSPPDLASGNTIYF	TGTGCCAGCTCACCACCGGACTTGGCCTCTGGAAACACCATATATTTT
-	TRBV30	TRBJ2-7	-	CAWSGVSFPHEQYF	TGTGCCTGGAGTGGTGTCAGCTTTCCCCACGAGCAGTACTTC
-	TRBV20-1	TRBJ2-5	few	CSAMRYIGLETQYF	TGCAGTGCTATGAGATACATTGGGCTGGAGACCCAGTACTTC
-	TRBV7-2	TRBJ2-1	few	CASSLRAGNEQFF	TGTGCCAGCAGCTTAAGGGCGGGGAATGAGCAGTTCTTC
TRBD1	TRBV28	TRBJ1-3	few	CASSSGQGWNTIYF	TGTGCCAGCAGTTCCGGACAGGGGTGGAACACCATATATTTT
-	TRBV7-8	TRBJ2-7	-	CASSGYTIPGHTYEQYF	TGTGCCAGCAGCGGATACACCATCCCGGGACACACCTACGAGCAGTACTTC
-	TRBV7-9	TRBJ2-7	medium-sized	CASSFGQEQYF	TGTGCCAGCAGCTTCGGCCAGGAGCAGTACTTC
-	TRBV12-3/TRBV12-4	TRBJ2-3	many	CASSRGKHSATDTQYF	TGTGCCAGCAGCCGGGGTAAACATTCGGCCACAGATACGCAGTATTTT
-	TRBV10-1	TRBJ1-6	few	CASSHSSYNSPLHF	TGCGCCAGCAGTCACAGCTCCTATAATTCACCCCTCCACTTT
TRBD1	TRBV20-1	TRBJ2-4	medium-sized	CSARGDRGNIQYF	TGCAGTGCTAGAGGGGACAGGGGAAACATTCAGTACTTC
-	TRBV14	TRBJ2-3	-	CASSQVSPSTDTQYF	TGTGCCAGCAGCCAAGTCTCACCTAGCACAGATACGCAGTATTTT
-	TRBV20-1	TRBJ2-1	many	CSARSSGAGSYNEQFF	TGCAGTGCTAGAAGTTCAGGGGCGGGGTCCTACAATGAGCAGTTCTTC
-	TRBV7-2	TRBJ1-4	-	CASSPDAGIGKLFF	TGTGCCAGCAGCCCGGACGCAGGGATCGGAAAACTGTTTTTT
-	TRBV20-1	TRBJ2-7	many	CSARGQESYEQYF	TGCAGTGCTAGAGGGCAGGAGAGCTACGAGCAGTACTTC
TRBD1	TRBV29-1	TRBJ2-7	-	CSAMDRGQPYEQYF	TGCAGCGCCATGGACAGGGGGCAGCCCTACGAGCAGTACTTC
-	TRBV18	TRBJ2-7	few	CASSTWTESYEQYF	TGTGCCAGCTCAACGTGGACAGAAAGCTACGAGCAGTACTTC
-	TRBV20-1	TRBJ2-3	few	CSAMGPTSTDTQYF	TGCAGTGCGATGGGACCAACTAGCACAGATACGCAGTATTTT
-	TRBV29-1	TRBJ2-7	many	CSVVLGVYEQYF	TGCAGCGTTGTCCTGGGTGTCTACGAGCAGTACTTC
-	TRBV6-1	TRBJ2-7	many	CASSDRASRDEQYF	TGTGCCAGCTCCGACCGGGCCAGTAGGGACGAGCAGTACTTC
TRBD1	TRBV29-1	TRBJ1-4	-	CSVGQPDRGQEKLFF	TGCAGCGTTGGGCAACCGGACAGGGGGCAGGAAAAACTGTTTTTT
-	TRBV5-1	TRBJ2-1	many	CASRQDWTSYNEQFF	TGCGCCAGCCGCCAGGACTGGACATCCTACAATGAGCAGTTCTTC
-	TRBV20-1	TRBJ1-5	-	CSGTEAQGYNQPQHF	TGCAGTGGCACAGAAGCGCAGGGGTACAATCAGCCCCAGCATTTT
TRBD2	TRBV20-1	TRBJ2-7	few	CSATTSGRQYF	TGCAGTGCTACGACTAGCGGGAGACAGTACTTC
-	TRBV28	TRBJ1-5	-	CASSPWGVRSPNQPQHF	TGTGCCAGCAGTCCCTGGGGGGTACGCTCACCTAATCAGCCCCAGCATTTT
-	TRBV29-1	TRBJ2-5	-	CSVSGGNQETQYF	TGCAGCGTTTCGGGCGGGAACCAAGAGACCCAGTACTTC
-	TRBV2	TRBJ1-3	many	CASSEFQGPGNTIYF	TGTGCCAGCAGTGAATTCCAGGGACCCGGAAACACCATATATTTT
TRBD2	TRBV20-1	TRBJ2-5	many	CSAREGLAQETQYF	TGCAGTGCTAGAGAAGGACTAGCTCAAGAGACCCAGTACTTC
-	TRBV6-2/TRBV6-3	TRBJ2-1	few	CASSYSRRTAGYNEQFF	TGTGCCAGCAGTTACTCGAGGCGGACGGCCGGTTACAATGAGCAGTTCTTC
TRBD2	TRBV3-1	TRBJ2-5	-	CASSLTLTSGGETQYF	TGTGCCAGCAGCCTAACCCTAACTAGCGGGGGGGAGACCCAGTACTTC
-	TRBV7-9	TRBJ2-1	many	CASSFGVMGNEQFF	TGTGCCAGCAGCTTTGGGGTTATGGGGAATGAGCAGTTCTTC
TRBD1	TRBV7-6	TRBJ2-5	many	CASTGDRVETQYF	TGTGCCAGTACTGGGGACAGGGTGGAGACCCAGTACTTC
-	TRBV5-1	TRBJ1-6	many	CASSLEGASSYNSPLHF	TGCGCCAGCAGCTTGGAGGGAGCGAGCTCCTATAATTCACCCCTCCACTTT
-	TRBV4-3	TRBJ1-3	-	CASSQGALAENTIYF	TGCGCCAGCAGCCAAGGGGCCCTGGCTGAAAACACCATATATTTT
TRBD1	TRBV28	TRBJ2-7	-	CASSPGGRGEQYF	TGTGCCAGCAGTCCAGGGGGCAGAGGAGAGCAGTACTTC
TRBD2	TRBV20-1	TRBJ2-3	medium-sized	CSARTTSGFTDTQYF	TGCAGTGCTAGAACAACTAGCGGATTCACAGATACGCAGTATTTT
-	TRBV6-2/TRBV6-3	TRBJ2-5	-	CASSYKTTRLAQYF	TGTGCCAGCAGTTACAAAACAACTAGGTTGGCCCAGTACTTC
TRBD1	TRBV5-1	TRBJ2-7	-	CASSLGQPSYEQYF	TGCGCCAGCAGCCTGGGACAGCCCTCCTACGAGCAGTACTTC
-	TRBV20-1	TRBJ2-7	-	CSAPSSYEQYF	TGCAGTGCCCCGAGCTCCTACGAGCAGTACTTC